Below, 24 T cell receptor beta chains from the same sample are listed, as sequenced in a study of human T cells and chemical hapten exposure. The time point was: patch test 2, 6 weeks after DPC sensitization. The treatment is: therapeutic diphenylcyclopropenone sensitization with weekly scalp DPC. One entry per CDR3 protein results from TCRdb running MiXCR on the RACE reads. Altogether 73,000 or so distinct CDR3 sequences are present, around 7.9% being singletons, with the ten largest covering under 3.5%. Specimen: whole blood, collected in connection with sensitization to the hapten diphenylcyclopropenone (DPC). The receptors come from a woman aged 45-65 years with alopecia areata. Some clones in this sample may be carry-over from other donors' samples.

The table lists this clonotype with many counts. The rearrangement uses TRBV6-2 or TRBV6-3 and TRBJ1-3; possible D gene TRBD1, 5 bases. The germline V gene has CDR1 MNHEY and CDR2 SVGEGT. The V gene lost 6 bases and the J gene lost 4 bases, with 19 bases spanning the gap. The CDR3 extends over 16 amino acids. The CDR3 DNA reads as TGTGCCAGCAGCTACGTGGAGGGGACTCCGGGAAACACCATATATTTT. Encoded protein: CASSYVEGTPGNTIYF.

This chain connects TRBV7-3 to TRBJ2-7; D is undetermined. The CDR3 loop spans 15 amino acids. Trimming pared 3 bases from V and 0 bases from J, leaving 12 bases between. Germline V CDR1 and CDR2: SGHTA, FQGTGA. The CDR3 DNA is TGTGCCAGCAGCTTCGAAGGCGCGAGCTCCTACGAGCAGTACTTC. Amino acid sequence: CASSFEGASSYEQYF.

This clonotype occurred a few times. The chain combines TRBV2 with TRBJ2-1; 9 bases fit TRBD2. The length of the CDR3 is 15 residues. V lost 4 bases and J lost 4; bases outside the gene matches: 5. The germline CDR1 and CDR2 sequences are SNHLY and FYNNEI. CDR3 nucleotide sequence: TGTGCCAGCAGTGCCGCTAGCGGGGATTACAATGAGCAGTTCTTC. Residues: CASSAASGDYNEQFF.

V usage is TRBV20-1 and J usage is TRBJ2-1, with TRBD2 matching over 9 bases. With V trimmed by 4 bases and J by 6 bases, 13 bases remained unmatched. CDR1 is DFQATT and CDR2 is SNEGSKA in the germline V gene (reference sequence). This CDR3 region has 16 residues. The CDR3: CSAIKGAGGLGNEQFF. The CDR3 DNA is TGCAGTGCTATCAAAGGGGCGGGAGGGCTAGGCAATGAGCAGTTCTTC.

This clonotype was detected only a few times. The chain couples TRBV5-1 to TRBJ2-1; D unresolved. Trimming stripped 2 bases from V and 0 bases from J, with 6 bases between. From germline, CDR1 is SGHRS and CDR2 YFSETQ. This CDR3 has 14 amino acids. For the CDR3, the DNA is TGCGCCAGCAGCTTATCAAGCTCCTACAATGAGCAGTTCTTC. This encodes CASSLSSSYNEQFF.

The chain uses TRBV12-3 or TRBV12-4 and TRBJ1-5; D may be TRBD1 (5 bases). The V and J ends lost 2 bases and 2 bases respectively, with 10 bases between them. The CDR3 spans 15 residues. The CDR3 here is CASSLKGAGNQPQHF. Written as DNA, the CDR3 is TGTGCCAGCAGTTTAAAAGGGGCTGGCAATCAGCCCCAGCATTTT.

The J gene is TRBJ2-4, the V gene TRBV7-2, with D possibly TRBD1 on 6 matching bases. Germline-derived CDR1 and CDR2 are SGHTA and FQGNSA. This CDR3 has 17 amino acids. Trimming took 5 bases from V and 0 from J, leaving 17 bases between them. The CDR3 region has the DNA TGTGCCAGCAGCGTCGCCGGACAGAGTATAGCCAAAAACATTCAGTACTTC. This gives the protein CASSVAGQSIAKNIQYF. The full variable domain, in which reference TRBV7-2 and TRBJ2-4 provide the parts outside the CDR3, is GAGVSQSPSNKVTEKGKDVELRCDPISGHTALYWYRQSLGQGLEFLIYFQGNSAPDKSGLPSDRFSAERTGGSVSTLTIQRTQQEDSAVYLCASSVAGQSIAKNIQYFGAGTRLSVL.

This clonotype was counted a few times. In nucleotides, the CDR3 is TGCGCCAGCAGCTTAGGAGCCTTGGGCGGAAACACCATATATTTT. Translating it yields CASSLGALGGNTIYF. This rearrangement joins TRBV5-1 to TRBJ1-3; D call uncertain. The CDR3 sequence is 15 residues long. V was pared by 2 bases and J by 4 bases, with 13 bases between. The germline CDR1 and CDR2 sequences are SGHRS and YFSETQ.

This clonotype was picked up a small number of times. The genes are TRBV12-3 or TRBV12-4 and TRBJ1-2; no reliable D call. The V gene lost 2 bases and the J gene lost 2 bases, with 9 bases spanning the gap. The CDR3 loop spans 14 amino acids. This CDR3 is CASSLRGANYGYTF. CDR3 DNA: TGTGCCAGCAGTTTACGAGGAGCGAACTATGGCTACACCTTC.

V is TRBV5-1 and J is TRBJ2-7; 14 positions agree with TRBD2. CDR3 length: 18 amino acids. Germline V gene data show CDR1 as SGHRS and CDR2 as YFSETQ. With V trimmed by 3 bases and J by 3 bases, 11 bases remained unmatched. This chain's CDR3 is CASSSGLAGGQGLYEQYF. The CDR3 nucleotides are TGCGCCAGCAGCTCCGGACTAGCGGGAGGCCAGGGCCTCTACGAGCAGTACTTC.

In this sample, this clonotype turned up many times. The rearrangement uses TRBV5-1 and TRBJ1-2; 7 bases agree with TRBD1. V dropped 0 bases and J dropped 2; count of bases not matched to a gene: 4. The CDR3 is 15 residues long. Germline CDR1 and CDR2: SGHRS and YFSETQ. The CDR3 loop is CASSLAGTVNYGYTF. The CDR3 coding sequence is TGCGCCAGCAGCTTGGCCGGGACAGTGAACTATGGCTACACCTTC.

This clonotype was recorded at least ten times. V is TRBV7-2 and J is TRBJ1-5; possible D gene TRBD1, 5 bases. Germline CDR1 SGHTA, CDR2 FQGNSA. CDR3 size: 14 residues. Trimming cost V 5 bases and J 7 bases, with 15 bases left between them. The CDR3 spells CASSRIGAGQPQHF. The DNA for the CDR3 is TGTGCCAGCAGCCGGATAGGGGCGGGCCAGCCCCAGCATTTT.

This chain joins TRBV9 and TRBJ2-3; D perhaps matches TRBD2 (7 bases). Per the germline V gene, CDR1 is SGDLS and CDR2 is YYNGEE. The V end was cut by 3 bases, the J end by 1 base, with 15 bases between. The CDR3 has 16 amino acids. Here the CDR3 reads CASSASGGGGTDTQYF. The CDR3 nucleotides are TGTGCCAGCAGCGCTAGCGGAGGGGGAGGCACAGATACGCAGTATTTT.

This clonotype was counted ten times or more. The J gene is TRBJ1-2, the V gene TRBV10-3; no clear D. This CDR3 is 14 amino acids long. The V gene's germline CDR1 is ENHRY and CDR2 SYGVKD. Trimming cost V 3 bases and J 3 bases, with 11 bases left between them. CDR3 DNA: TGTGCCATCAGTGACGGGGTCCGAGACTATGGCTACACCTTC. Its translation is CAISDGVRDYGYTF.

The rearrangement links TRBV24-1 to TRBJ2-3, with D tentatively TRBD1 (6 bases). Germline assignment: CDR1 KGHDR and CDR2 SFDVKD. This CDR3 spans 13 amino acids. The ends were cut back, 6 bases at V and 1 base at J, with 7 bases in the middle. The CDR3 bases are TGTGCCACCAGTCCAGGGGGCACAGATACGCAGTATTTT. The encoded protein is CATSPGGTDTQYF.

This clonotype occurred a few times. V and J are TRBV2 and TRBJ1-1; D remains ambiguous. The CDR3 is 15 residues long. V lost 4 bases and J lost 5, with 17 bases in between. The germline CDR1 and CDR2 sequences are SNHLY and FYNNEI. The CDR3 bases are TGTGCCAGCAGTGTTTACTCGGGAGCGGGGACTGAAGCTTTCTTT. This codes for CASSVYSGAGTEAFF.

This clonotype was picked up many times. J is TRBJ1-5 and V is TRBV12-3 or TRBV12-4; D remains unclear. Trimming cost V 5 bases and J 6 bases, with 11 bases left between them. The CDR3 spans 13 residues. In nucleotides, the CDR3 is TGTGCCAGCAGTCCCAGGCAAGGTCAGCCCCAGCATTTT. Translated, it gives CASSPRQGQPQHF.

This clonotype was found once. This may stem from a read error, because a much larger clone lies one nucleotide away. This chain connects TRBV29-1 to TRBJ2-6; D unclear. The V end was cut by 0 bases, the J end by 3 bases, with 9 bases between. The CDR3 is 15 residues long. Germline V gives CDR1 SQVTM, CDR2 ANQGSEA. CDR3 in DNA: TGCAGCGTTGAAGATATTTGGAATGGGGCCAACGTCCTGACTTTC. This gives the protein CSVEDIWNGANVLTF.

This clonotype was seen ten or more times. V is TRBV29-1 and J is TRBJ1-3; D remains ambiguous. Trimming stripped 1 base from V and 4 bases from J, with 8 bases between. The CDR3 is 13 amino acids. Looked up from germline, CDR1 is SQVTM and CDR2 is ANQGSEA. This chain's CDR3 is CSVEAGRGNTIYF. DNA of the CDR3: TGCAGCGTTGAAGCGGGGAGAGGAAACACCATATATTTT.

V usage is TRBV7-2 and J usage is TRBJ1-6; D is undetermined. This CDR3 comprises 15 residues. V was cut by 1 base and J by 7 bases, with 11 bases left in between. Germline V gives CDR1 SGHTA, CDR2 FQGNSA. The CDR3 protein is CASSLDWNLNSPLHF. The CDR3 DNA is TGTGCCAGCAGCTTAGATTGGAATCTAAATTCACCCCTCCACTTT.

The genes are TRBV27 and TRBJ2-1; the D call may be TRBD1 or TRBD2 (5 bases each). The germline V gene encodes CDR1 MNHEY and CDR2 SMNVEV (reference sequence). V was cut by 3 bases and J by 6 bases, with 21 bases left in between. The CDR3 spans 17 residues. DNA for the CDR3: TGTGCCAGCAGTTTTGAAAGATCCGGGACCGCTGGCAATGAGCAGTTCTTC. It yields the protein CASSFERSGTAGNEQFF.

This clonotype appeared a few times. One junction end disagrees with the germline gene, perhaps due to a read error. CDR3 sequence (DNA): TGCAGTGCTCGAGACAGGCTACGATCCTACGAGCAGTACTTC. Its protein product is CSARDRLRSYEQYF. This chain joins TRBV20-1 and TRBJ2-7; D is perhaps TRBD1 (6 bases). The CDR3 covers 14 residues. Germline V CDR1 and CDR2: DFQATT, SNEGSKA (reference sequence).

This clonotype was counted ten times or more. This CDR3 is CASSLGGSPLHF. Here the CDR3 DNA reads TGTGCCAGCAGCTTAGGCGGGTCCCCCCTCCACTTT. The chain recombines TRBV7-9 with TRBJ1-6, with D unclear. Trimming removed 1 base from V and 13 bases from J, with 8 bases in between. Germline V gives CDR1 SEHNR, CDR2 FQNEAQ (reference sequence). The CDR3 extends over 12 amino acids.

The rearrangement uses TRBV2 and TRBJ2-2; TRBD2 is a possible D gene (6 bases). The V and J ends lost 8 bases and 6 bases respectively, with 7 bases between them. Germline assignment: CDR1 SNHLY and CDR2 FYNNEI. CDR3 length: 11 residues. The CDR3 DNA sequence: TGTGCCAGCGCGGGACCCGGGGAGCTGTTTTTT. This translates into CASAGPGELFF.